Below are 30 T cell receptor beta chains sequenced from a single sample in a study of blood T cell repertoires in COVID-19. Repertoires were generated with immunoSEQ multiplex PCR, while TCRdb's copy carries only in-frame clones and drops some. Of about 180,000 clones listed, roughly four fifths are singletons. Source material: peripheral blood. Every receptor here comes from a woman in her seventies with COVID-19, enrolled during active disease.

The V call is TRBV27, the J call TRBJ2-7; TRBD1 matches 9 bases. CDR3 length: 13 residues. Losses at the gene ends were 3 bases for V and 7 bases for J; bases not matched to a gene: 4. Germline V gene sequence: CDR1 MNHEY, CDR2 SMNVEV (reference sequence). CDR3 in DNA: TGTGCCAGCAGTTTGGGGACAGGGAGGGAGCAGTACTTC. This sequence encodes CASSLGTGREQYF.

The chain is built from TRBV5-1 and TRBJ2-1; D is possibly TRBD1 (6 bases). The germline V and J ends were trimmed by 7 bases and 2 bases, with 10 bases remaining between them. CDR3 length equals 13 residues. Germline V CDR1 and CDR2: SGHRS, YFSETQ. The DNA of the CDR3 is TGCGCCAGCGCAAGGGGGACCTACAATGAGCAGTTCTTC. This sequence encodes CASARGTYNEQFF. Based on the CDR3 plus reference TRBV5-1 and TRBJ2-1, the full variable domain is KAGVTQTPRYLIKTRGQQVTLSCSPISGHRSVSWYQQTPGQGLQFLFEYFSETQRNKGNFPGRFSGRQFSNSRSEMNVSTLELGDSALYLCASARGTYNEQFFGPGTRLTVL.

CDR3 sequence reads: CSALQLEDTQYF. CDR3 coding DNA: TGCAGCGCCCTGCAACTTGAAGATACGCAGTATTTT. The genes are TRBV29-1 and TRBJ2-3, with D hard to call. V lost 7 bases, J lost 5 bases, and 13 bases lay in between. In germline, CDR1 is SQVTM, CDR2 ANQGSEA. The length of the CDR3 is 12 residues.

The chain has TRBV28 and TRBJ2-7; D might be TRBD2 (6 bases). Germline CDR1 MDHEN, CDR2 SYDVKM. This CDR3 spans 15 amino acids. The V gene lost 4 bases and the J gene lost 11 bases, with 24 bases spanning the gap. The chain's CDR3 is CASSSPHGGLGEEYF. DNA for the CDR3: TGTGCCAGCAGTTCCCCCCATGGAGGGCTGGGGGAAGAGTACTTC.

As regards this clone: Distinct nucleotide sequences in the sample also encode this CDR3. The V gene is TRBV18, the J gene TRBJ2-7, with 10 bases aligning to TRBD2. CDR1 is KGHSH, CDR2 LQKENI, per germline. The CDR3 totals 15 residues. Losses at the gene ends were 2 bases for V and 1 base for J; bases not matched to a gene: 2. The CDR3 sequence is CASSPASGGSYEQYF. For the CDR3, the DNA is TGTGCCAGCTCACCAGCTAGCGGGGGTTCCTACGAGCAGTACTTC.

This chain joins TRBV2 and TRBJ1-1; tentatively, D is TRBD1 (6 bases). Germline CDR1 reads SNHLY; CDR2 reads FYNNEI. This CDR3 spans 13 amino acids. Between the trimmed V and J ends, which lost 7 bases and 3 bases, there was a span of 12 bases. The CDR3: CASKVGGHTEAFF. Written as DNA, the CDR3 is TGTGCCAGCAAAGTAGGGGGACACACTGAAGCTTTCTTT. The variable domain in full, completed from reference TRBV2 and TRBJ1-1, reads EPEVTQTPSHQVTQMGQEVILRCVPISNHLYFYWYRQILGQKVEFLVSFYNNEISEKSEIFDDQFSVERPDGSNFTLKIRSTKLEDSAMYFCASKVGGHTEAFFGQGTRLTVV.

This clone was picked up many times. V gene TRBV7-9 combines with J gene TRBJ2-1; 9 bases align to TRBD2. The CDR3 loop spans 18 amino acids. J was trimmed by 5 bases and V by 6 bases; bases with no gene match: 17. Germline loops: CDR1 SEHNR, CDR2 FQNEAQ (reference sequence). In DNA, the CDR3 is TGTGCCAGCAGTCTACCATTTCGGCTAGCGGGGTTACACAATGAGCAGTTCTTC. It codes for CASSLPFRLAGLHNEQFF.

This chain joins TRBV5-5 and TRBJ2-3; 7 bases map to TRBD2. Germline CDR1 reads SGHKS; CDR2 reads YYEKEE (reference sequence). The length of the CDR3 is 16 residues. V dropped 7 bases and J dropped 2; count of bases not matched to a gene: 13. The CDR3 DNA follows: TGTGCCAGCCGTACGGAGACTAGCCTCTTCACAGATACGCAGTATTTT. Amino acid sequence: CASRTETSLFTDTQYF.

CDR3 residues: CAWSLRGGRAGNTIYF. CDR3 nucleotides: TGTGCCTGGAGCCTCCGAGGAGGCAGAGCTGGAAACACCATATATTTT. The genes are TRBV30 and TRBJ1-3; no definite D call. V shed 3 bases and J shed 2 bases, with 17 bases lying between them. Germline CDR1 is GTSNPN and CDR2 is SVGIG (reference sequence). This CDR3 region has 16 residues.

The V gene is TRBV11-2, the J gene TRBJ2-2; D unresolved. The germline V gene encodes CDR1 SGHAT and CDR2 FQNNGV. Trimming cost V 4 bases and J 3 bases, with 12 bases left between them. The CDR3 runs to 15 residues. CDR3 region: CASSSDPRYTGELFF. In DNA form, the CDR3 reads TGTGCCAGCAGCTCCGACCCCAGGTACACCGGGGAGCTGTTTTTT.

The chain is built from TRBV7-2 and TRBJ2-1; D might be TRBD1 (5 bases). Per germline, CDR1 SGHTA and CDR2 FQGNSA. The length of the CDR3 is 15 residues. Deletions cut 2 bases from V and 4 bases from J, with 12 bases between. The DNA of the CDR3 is TGTGCCAGCAGCTTAAGGGTAGGGGATTACAATGAGCAGTTCTTC. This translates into CASSLRVGDYNEQFF.

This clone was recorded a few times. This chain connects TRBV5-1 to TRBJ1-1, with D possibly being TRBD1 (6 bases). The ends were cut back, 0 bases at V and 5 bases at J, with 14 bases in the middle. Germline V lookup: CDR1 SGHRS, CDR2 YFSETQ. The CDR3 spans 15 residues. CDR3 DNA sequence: TGCGCCAGCAGCTTGGGGTCAGGGGCCAGAACTGAAGCTTTCTTT. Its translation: CASSLGSGARTEAFF.

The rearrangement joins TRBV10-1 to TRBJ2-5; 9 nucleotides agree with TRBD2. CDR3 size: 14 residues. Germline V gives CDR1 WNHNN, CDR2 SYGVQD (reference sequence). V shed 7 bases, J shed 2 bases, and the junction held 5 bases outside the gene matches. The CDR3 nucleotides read TGCGCCAGCACTGGCGGGAGGGAACAAGAGACCCAGTACTTC. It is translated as CASTGGREQETQYF.

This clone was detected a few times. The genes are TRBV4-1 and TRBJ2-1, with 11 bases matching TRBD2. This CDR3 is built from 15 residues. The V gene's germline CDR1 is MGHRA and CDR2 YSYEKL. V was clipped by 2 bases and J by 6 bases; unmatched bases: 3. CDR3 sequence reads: CASSQRLAGPNEQFF. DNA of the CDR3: TGCGCCAGCAGCCAAAGACTAGCGGGACCCAATGAGCAGTTCTTC.

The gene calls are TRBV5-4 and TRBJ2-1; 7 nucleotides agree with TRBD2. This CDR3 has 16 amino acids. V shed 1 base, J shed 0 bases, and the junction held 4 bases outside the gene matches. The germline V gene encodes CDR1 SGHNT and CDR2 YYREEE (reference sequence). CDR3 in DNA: TGTGCCAGCAGCTTGAGCGGGATGAGCTCCTACAATGAGCAGTTCTTC. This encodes CASSLSGMSSYNEQFF.

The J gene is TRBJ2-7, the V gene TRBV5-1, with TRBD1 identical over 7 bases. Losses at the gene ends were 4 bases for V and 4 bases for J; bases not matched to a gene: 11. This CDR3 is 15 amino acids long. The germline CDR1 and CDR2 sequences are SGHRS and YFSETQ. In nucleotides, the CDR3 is TGCGCCAGCAGCGTTACCGGGACAGCCAGTTACGAGCAGTACTTC. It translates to CASSVTGTASYEQYF.

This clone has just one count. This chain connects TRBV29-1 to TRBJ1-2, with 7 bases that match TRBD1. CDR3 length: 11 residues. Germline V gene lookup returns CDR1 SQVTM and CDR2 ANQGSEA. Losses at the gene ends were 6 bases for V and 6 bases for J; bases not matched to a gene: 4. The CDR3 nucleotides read TGCAGCGTGGGACAGATGGATGGCTACACCTTC. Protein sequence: CSVGQMDGYTF.

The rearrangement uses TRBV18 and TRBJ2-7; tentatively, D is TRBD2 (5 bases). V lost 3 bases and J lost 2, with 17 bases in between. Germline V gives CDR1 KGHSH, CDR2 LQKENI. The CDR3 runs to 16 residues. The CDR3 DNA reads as TGTGCCAGCTCACCTCTATTTTCGGCTAGCACCTACGAGCAGTACTTC. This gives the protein CASSPLFSASTYEQYF.

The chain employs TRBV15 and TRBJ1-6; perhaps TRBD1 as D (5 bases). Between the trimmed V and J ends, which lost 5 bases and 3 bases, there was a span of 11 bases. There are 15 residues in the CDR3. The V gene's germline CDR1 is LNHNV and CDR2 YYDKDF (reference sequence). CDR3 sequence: CATSPEGVYNSPLHF. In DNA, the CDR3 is TGTGCCACCAGCCCGGAAGGGGTCTATAATTCACCCCTCCACTTT.

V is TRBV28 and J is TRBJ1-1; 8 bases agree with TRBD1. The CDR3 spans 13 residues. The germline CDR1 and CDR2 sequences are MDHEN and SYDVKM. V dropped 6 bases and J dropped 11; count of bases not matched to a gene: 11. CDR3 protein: CASSSTGTGYAFF. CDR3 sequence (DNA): TGTGCCAGCAGCTCAACCGGGACAGGCTACGCTTTCTTT.

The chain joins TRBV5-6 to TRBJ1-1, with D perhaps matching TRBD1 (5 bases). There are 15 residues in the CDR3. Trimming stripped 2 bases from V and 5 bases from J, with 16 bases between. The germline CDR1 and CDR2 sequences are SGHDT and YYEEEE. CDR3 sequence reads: CASSFITRDLTEAFF. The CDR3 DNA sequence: TGTGCCAGCAGCTTCATTACCAGGGATTTAACTGAAGCTTTCTTT.

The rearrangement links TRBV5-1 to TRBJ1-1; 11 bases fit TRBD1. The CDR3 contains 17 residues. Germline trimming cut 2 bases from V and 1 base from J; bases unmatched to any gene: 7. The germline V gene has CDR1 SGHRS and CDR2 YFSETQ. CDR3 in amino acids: CASSFRAGTGGNTEAFF. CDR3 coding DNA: TGCGCCAGCAGCTTTCGAGCCGGGACAGGGGGGAACACTGAAGCTTTCTTT. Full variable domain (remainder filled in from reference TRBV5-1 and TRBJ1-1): KAGVTQTPRYLIKTRGQQVTLSCSPISGHRSVSWYQQTPGQGLQFLFEYFSETQRNKGNFPGRFSGRQFSNSRSEMNVSTLELGDSALYLCASSFRAGTGGNTEAFFGQGTRLTVV.

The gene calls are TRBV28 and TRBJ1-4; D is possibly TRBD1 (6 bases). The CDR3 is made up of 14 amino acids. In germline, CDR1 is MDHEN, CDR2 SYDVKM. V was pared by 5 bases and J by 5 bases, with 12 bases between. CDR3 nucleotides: TGTGCCAGCAGTGGGGGGGCCAGAAATGAAAAACTGTTTTTT. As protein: CASSGGARNEKLFF. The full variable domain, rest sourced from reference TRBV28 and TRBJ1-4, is DVKVTQSSRYLVKRTGEKVFLECVQDMDHENMFWYRQDPGLGLRLIYFSYDVKMKEKGDIPEGYSVSREKKERFSLILESASTNQTSMYLCASSGGARNEKLFFGSGTQLSVL.

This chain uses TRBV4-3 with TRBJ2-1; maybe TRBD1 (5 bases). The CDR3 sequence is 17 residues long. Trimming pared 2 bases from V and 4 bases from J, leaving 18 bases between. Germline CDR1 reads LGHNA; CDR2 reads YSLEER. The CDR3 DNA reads TGCGCCAGCAGCCAAAAAAGGGAAGGACACCTATACAATGAGCAGTTCTTC. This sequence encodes CASSQKREGHLYNEQFF.

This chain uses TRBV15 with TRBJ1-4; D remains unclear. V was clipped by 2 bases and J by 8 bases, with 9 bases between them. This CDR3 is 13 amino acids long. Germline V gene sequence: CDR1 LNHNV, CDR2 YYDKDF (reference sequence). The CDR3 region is CATSRTPREKLFF. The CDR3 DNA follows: TGTGCCACCAGCAGAACTCCCCGGGAAAAACTGTTTTTT.

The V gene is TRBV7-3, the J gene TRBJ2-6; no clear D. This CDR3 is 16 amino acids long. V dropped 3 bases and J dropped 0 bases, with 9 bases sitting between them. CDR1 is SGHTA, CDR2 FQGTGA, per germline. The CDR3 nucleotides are TGTGCCAGCAGCTTTCTTCAGGACTCTGGGGCCAACGTCCTGACTTTC. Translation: CASSFLQDSGANVLTF. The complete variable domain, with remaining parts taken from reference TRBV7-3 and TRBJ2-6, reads GAGVSQTPSNKVTEKGKYVELRCDPISGHTALYWYRQSLGQGPEFLIYFQGTGAADDSGLPNDRFFAVRPEGSVSTLKIQRTERGDSAVYLCASSFLQDSGANVLTFGAGSRLTVL.

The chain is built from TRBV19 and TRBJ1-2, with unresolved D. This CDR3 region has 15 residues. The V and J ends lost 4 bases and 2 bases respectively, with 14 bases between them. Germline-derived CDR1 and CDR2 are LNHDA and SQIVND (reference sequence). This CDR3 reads CASSTLSGGNYGYTF. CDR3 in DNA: TGTGCCAGTAGTACCCTCAGCGGAGGGAACTATGGCTACACCTTC.

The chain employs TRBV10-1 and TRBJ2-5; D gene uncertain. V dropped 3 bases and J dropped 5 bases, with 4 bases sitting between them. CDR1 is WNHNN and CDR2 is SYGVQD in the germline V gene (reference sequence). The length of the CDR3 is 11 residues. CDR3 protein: CASSDAETQYF. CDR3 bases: TGCGCCAGCAGTGATGCGGAGACCCAGTACTTC.

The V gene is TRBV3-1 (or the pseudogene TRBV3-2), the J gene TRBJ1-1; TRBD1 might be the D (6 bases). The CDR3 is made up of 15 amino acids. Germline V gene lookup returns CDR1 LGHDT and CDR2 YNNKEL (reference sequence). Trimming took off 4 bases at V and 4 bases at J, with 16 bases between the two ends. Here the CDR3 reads CASSPITGTSTEAFF. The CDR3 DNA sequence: TGTGCCAGCAGCCCGATCACAGGGACATCCACTGAAGCTTTCTTT.

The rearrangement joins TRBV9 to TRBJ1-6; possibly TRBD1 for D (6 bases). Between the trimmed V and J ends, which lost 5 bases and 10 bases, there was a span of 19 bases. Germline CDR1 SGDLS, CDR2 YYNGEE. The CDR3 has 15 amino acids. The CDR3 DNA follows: TGTGCCAGCAGTCTCCGAGGGGGGGGCGCGTCACCCCTCCACTTT. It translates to CASSLRGGGASPLHF.